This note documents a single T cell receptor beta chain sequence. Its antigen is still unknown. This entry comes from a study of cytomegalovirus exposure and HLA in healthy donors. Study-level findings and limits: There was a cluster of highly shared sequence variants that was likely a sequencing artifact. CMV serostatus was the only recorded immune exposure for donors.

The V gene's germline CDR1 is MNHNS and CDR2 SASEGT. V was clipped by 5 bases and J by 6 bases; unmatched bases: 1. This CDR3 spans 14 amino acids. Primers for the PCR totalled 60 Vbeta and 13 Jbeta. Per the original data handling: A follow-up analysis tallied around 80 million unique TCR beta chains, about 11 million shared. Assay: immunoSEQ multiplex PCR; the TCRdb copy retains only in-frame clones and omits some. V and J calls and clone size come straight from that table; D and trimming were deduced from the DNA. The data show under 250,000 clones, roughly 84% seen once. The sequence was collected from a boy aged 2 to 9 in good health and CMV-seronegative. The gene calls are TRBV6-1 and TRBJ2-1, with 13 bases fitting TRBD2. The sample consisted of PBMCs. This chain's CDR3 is CASSWTSGSNEQFF. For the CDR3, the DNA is TGTGCCAGCAGTTGGACTAGCGGGAGCAATGAGCAGTTCTTC.